The clone carrying this T cell receptor beta chain was found a few times. Generated by immunoSEQ multiplex PCR, the TCRdb table keeps only in-frame clones and is missing some. This repertoire shows 700,000 or so clones, approximately 85% found once; its top ten account for over 0.008%. The length of the CDR3 is 20 residues. Looked up from germline, CDR1 is SGHRS and CDR2 is YFSETQ. J lost 0 bases, V lost 1 base, and 15 bases had no gene match. This sample stems from a study of shared T cell receptors in the human thymus. The sample was also linked to a second study, of human thymus T cells.

This TCR was recovered from a girl less than two years old with a congenital heart defect. The V and J genes are TRBV5-1 and TRBJ2-1, with TRBD2 matching over 8 bases. Sequences were obtained from thymocytes. The CDR3: CASSLKLGMRGASSYNEQFF. The CDR3 DNA reads TGCGCCAGCAGCTTGAAATTGGGTATGCGGGGGGCGAGCTCCTACAATGAGCAGTTCTTC.